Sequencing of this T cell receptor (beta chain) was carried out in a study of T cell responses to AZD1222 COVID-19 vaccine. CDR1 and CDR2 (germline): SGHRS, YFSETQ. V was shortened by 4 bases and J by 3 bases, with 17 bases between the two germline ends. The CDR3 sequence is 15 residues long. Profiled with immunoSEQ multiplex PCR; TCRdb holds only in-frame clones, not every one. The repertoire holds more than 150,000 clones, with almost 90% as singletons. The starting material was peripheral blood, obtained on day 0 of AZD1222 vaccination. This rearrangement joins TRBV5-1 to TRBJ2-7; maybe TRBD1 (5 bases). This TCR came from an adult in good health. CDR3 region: CASSVTLGQGYEQYF. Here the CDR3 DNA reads TGCGCCAGCAGCGTTACCTTAGGACAAGGCTACGAGCAGTACTTC.